This paragraph reports one T cell receptor beta chain. The germline gives CDR1 SEHNR, CDR2 FQNEAQ (reference sequence). The CDR3 is made up of 17 amino acids. These data belong to a study of T cells expressing NK-cell markers. Using the 5' RACE reads, TCRdb records one entry per CDR3 protein without DNA. The table lists under 200,000 distinct CDR3 sequences. The sequencing input was blood T cells: a sorted CD56 or NKG2C T cell subset, CD4+ or CD8+ T cells, or bulk PBMC T cells (not recorded which). The chain joins TRBV7-9 to TRBJ2-1; TCRdb's D call of TRBD2 is untestable without DNA. This TCR was recovered from a woman aged 18-70 years in good health. The chain's CDR3 is CASSLVPTSGRDYEQFF.